The 30 T cell receptor beta chains in this list originate from one sample, sequenced in a study of identical twins. TCRdb re-called the 5' RACE reads through MiXCR, storing one row per CDR3 protein. The sample records 310,000 or so distinct CDR3 sequences, around 9.7% being singletons. These sequences were also reported in another study, on yellow fever vaccine responses in identical twins.

The material sequenced was CD8+ T cells sorted from blood. Receptor source: a woman aged 18-30 years in good health.

This clonotype was counted ten times or more. The chain recombines TRBV12-3 or TRBV12-4 with TRBJ2-7; TRBD2 agrees at 9 bases. This CDR3 is built from 15 residues. V shed 0 bases, J shed 5 bases, and the junction held 5 bases outside the gene matches. The CDR3 loop is CASSLASGSLNEQYF. CDR3 coding DNA: TGTGCCAGCAGTTTAGCTAGCGGGAGTTTAAACGAGCAGTACTTC.

This chain joins TRBV5-6 and TRBJ1-6; possible D gene TRBD1, 6 bases. Looked up from germline, CDR1 is SGHDT and CDR2 is YYEEEE. The CDR3 sequence is 14 residues long. Trimming shortened V by 4 bases and J by 8 bases, and 13 bases separated the two germline ends. The CDR3 region is CASSQGTDYSPLHF. The CDR3 coding sequence is TGTGCCAGCAGCCAGGGGACCGATTATTCACCCCTCCACTTT.

This clonotype occurred many times. The chain couples TRBV5-6 to TRBJ2-7, with 11 nucleotides matching TRBD1. The CDR3 is made up of 15 amino acids. Looked up from germline, CDR1 is SGHDT and CDR2 is YYEEEE. Unmatched junction bases numbered 2, after V lost 1 base and J lost 2 bases. The CDR3 is CASSLSGQGAYEQYF. For the CDR3, the DNA is TGTGCCAGCAGCTTGTCGGGACAGGGGGCCTACGAGCAGTACTTC.

V and J are TRBV29-1 and TRBJ2-7, with 8 bases fitting TRBD1. The trim removed 7 bases at V and 3 bases at J, leaving 8 bases unmatched. Germline V gene lookup returns CDR1 SQVTM and CDR2 ANQGSEA. The CDR3 spans 13 residues. As DNA, the CDR3 is TGCAGCGGGACCCAAACAGGGGGCTACGAGCAGTACTTC. Translating it yields CSGTQTGGYEQYF.

This clonotype was detected only a few times. The gene calls are TRBV5-6 and TRBJ2-7, with D tentatively TRBD1 (6 bases). Trimming left V 7 bases short and J 9 bases short, with 17 bases between. CDR1 is SGHDT and CDR2 is YYEEEE in the germline V gene. The CDR3 contains 12 residues. CDR3 sequence: CASGRRGLVQYF. CDR3 nucleotides: TGTGCCAGCGGGCGCAGGGGTTTAGTGCAGTACTTC.

This clonotype appeared many times. The chain uses TRBV7-9 and TRBJ1-5, with D perhaps matching TRBD1 (6 bases). The germline V gene has CDR1 SEHNR and CDR2 FQNEAQ (reference sequence). There are 14 residues in the CDR3. V was cut by 4 bases and J by 4 bases, with 11 bases left in between. DNA of the CDR3: TGTGCCAGCAGCTCAGCGACAGGAAATCAGCCCCAGCATTTT. This codes for CASSSATGNQPQHF. Full variable domain (remainder filled in from reference TRBV7-9 and TRBJ1-5): DTGVSQNPRHKITKRGQNVTFRCDPISEHNRLYWYRQTLGQGPEFLTYFQNEAQLEKSRLLSDRFSAERPKGSFSTLEIQRTEQGDSAMYLCASSSATGNQPQHFGDGTRLSIL.

The chain links TRBV29-1 to TRBJ2-2; no definite D call. Looked up from germline, CDR1 is SQVTM and CDR2 is ANQGSEA. The V end lost 3 bases, the J end lost 0 bases, and 11 bases lay between the germline ends. The CDR3 totals 15 residues. DNA of the CDR3: TGCAGCGTTGAGTCGTCGCGCTCGAACACCGGGGAGCTGTTTTTT. The encoded protein is CSVESSRSNTGELFF.

There are many counts of this clonotype. The gene calls are TRBV21-1 and TRBJ2-7; the table's D call, TRBD1, was not checked against the DNA. TRBV21-1 is a pseudogene locus. The CDR3 runs to 13 residues. The DNA for the CDR3 is TGTGCCAGCAGCGAAGGGACAGGGAACGAGCAGTACTTC. Translation: CASSEGTGNEQYF.

This clonotype was found a few times. V is TRBV11-2 and J is TRBJ1-1; maybe TRBD1 (5 bases). The CDR3 extends over 19 amino acids. Germline assignment: CDR1 SGHAT and CDR2 FQNNGV. V was trimmed by 0 bases and J by 0 bases, leaving 20 bases between them. CDR3 loop: CASSLDTGEIVEVNTEAFF. The CDR3 DNA reads TGTGCCAGCAGCTTAGATACAGGCGAGATAGTGGAGGTGAACACTGAAGCTTTCTTT.

This clonotype was observed at least ten times. The chain combines TRBV4-3 with TRBJ2-7; 9 positions agree with TRBD2. Trimming took 4 bases from V and 1 from J; bases not matched to a gene: 5. The CDR3 consists of 15 residues. CDR1 and CDR2 (germline): LGHNA, YSLEER. The CDR3 sequence: CASSRGTSISYEQYF. Written as DNA, the CDR3 is TGCGCCAGCAGCCGAGGGACTAGCATTTCCTACGAGCAGTACTTC.

V and J are TRBV7-9 and TRBJ2-3; 10 nucleotides line up with TRBD2. The trim removed 4 bases at V and 2 bases at J, leaving 6 bases unmatched. Per the germline V gene, CDR1 is SEHNR and CDR2 is FQNEAQ (reference sequence). This CDR3 has 16 amino acids. The CDR3 here is CASSWRTSGPTDTQYF. The CDR3 coding sequence is TGTGCCAGCAGCTGGAGGACTAGCGGACCCACAGATACGCAGTATTTT.

This clonotype was seen only a few times. In DNA, the CDR3 is TGTGCCAGCAGCTTAGGGGGTCTTCAGACCCAGTACTTC. Amino acids: CASSLGGLQTQYF. The chain uses TRBV7-8 and TRBJ2-5; D gene unclear. The V gene's germline CDR1 is SGHVS and CDR2 FQNEAQ. The CDR3 spans 13 residues. Trimming took 1 base from V and 6 from J, leaving 9 bases between them.

This clonotype was detected many times. The J gene is TRBJ2-7, the V gene TRBV4-2; 9 bases align to TRBD1. Germline V gene sequence: CDR1 LGHNA, CDR2 YNFKEQ. J was trimmed by 5 bases and V by 4 bases; bases with no gene match: 9. This CDR3 is 15 amino acids long. Here the CDR3 reads CASSPLPTGGHEQYF. The CDR3 nucleotides read TGTGCCAGCAGCCCACTCCCGACAGGGGGGCACGAGCAGTACTTC.

The chain uses TRBV18 and TRBJ2-7, with TRBD2 as a possible D gene (6 bases). CDR1 and CDR2 (germline): KGHSH, LQKENI. This CDR3 comprises 15 residues. V lost 3 bases, J lost 3 bases, and 15 bases lay in between. CDR3 loop: CASSPVFRLVYEQYF. CDR3 in DNA: TGTGCCAGCTCACCTGTTTTCCGACTAGTCTACGAGCAGTACTTC.

In the case of this clonotype: At one of its ends the junction is not consistent with the germline gene, which may arise from a read error. The chain has TRBV27 and TRBJ2-7; D is perhaps TRBD2 (6 bases). The CDR3 spans 12 residues. The germline gives CDR1 MNHEY, CDR2 SMNVEV (reference sequence). The CDR3 protein is CASSLGGYEQHF. CDR3 bases: TGTGCCAGCAGTTTGGGAGGCTACGAGCAGCACTTC.

In this sample, this clonotype turned up many times. This chain connects TRBV6-2 or TRBV6-3 to TRBJ2-3; TRBD2 aligns across 7 bases. V trimming: 4 bases; J trimming: 3 bases; junction bases outside the gene matches: 4. Per the germline V gene, CDR1 is MNHEY and CDR2 is SVGEGT. CDR3 length: 14 amino acids. DNA for the CDR3: TGTGCCAGCAGTTGGGGCGGGAGAACAGATACGCAGTATTTT. This sequence encodes CASSWGGRTDTQYF.

The chain recombines TRBV15 with TRBJ2-1, with 10 nucleotides matching TRBD1. CDR1 LNHNV and CDR2 YYDKDF come from the germline V gene (reference sequence). With 3 bases clipped from V and 5 bases from J, the junction kept 4 bases outside the gene matches. This CDR3 has 15 amino acids. The CDR3 reads CATSSGQGVHNEQFF. CDR3 DNA sequence: TGTGCCACCAGCAGTGGACAGGGGGTTCACAATGAGCAGTTCTTC.

This chain joins TRBV4-1 and TRBJ2-5, with D perhaps being TRBD1 or TRBD2 (5 bases each). The CDR3 runs 16 residues. In germline, CDR1 is MGHRA, CDR2 YSYEKL. V lost 1 base and J lost 3, with 15 bases in between. In DNA, the CDR3 is TGCGCCAGCAGCCAAGTTGGGACCGCGGTAGAAGAGACCCAGTACTTC. Its translation is CASSQVGTAVEETQYF.

The gene calls are TRBV20-1 and TRBJ2-7; TRBD1 aligns across 8 bases. Per the germline V gene, CDR1 is DFQATT and CDR2 is SNEGSKA (reference sequence). The CDR3 is 14 residues long. The ends lost 5 bases at V and 2 bases at J; junction bases unmatched: 8. This CDR3 reads CSAPRDRIAYEQYF. The CDR3 nucleotides read TGCAGTGCTCCCCGGGACAGGATCGCCTACGAGCAGTACTTC.

This clonotype has only a few counts. This rearrangement joins TRBV9 to TRBJ2-5; D call uncertain. Germline V gives CDR1 SGDLS, CDR2 YYNGEE. CDR3 length: 14 amino acids. Deletions cut 0 bases from V and 1 base from J, with 7 bases between. The CDR3 bases are TGTGCCAGCAGCGTAGGGTACAGCCAAGAGACCCAGTACTTC. It translates to CASSVGYSQETQYF.

The chain joins TRBV9 to TRBJ2-7; a weak D match, TRBD2 (7 bases). Germline CDR1 and CDR2: SGDLS and YYNGEE. Trimming took off 4 bases at V and 7 bases at J, with 27 bases between the two ends. The CDR3 has 17 residues. The CDR3 region has the DNA TGTGCCAGCAGCACCCGGGGTGCGGGGGCCACCCTGAGGGAGCAGTACTTC. Translated, it gives CASSTRGAGATLREQYF.

This clonotype was observed at least ten times. V gene TRBV12-3 or TRBV12-4 combines with J gene TRBJ1-1; TRBD1 might be the D (6 bases). This CDR3 contains 12 residues. V lost 7 bases and J lost 4, with 10 bases in between. The CDR3: CASTEGGTEAFF. In nucleotides, the CDR3 is TGTGCCAGCACCGAGGGGGGCACTGAAGCTTTCTTT.

The rearrangement links TRBV20-1 to TRBJ2-7; D perhaps matches TRBD2 (6 bases). Germline values: CDR1 DFQATT, CDR2 SNEGSKA (reference sequence). Trimming pared 3 bases from V and 4 bases from J, leaving 19 bases between. This CDR3 region has 15 residues. The CDR3 DNA sequence: TGCAGTGCTAGGCCCCCGGGACTGGTGGTGTACGAGCAGTACTTC. Translated, it gives CSARPPGLVVYEQYF.

The rearrangement uses TRBV5-6 and TRBJ2-2; D gene ambiguous. Germline V gives CDR1 SGHDT, CDR2 YYEEEE. Trimming pared 0 bases from V and 6 bases from J, leaving 6 bases between. This CDR3 comprises 13 residues. CDR3 amino acids: CASSLGVSGELFF. The DNA for the CDR3 is TGTGCCAGCAGCTTGGGTGTATCCGGGGAGCTGTTTTTT.

The sample holds many counts of this clonotype. The chain carries TRBV29-1 and TRBJ2-3; D gene unclear. The CDR3 consists of 12 residues. V was trimmed by 6 bases and J by 1 base, leaving 8 bases between them. Germline V gene sequence: CDR1 SQVTM, CDR2 ANQGSEA. CDR3 in amino acids: CSVVLGTDTQYF. The CDR3 DNA sequence: TGCAGCGTCGTCTTAGGCACAGATACGCAGTATTTT.

This clonotype was detected ten times or more. J is TRBJ2-3 and V is TRBV5-1; TRBD2 agrees at 9 bases. With 4 bases clipped from V and 2 bases from J, the junction kept 11 bases outside the gene matches. The germline V gene has CDR1 SGHRS and CDR2 YFSETQ. This CDR3 region has 17 residues. CDR3 sequence (DNA): TGCGCCAGCAGCCCCCAAAAGCGGGGGGAAAACACAGATACGCAGTATTTT. This sequence encodes CASSPQKRGENTDTQYF.

This clonotype has a count of ten or more. V is TRBV29-1 and J is TRBJ2-7, with D possibly TRBD2 on 6 matching bases. Germline values: CDR1 SQVTM, CDR2 ANQGSEA. This CDR3 region has 12 residues. The germline V and J ends were trimmed by 3 bases and 5 bases, with 11 bases remaining between them. The CDR3 nucleotides read TGCAGCGTTGAGGACGGGAGCCACGAGCAGTACTTC. Translation gives CSVEDGSHEQYF.

This clonotype came up many times. The V gene is TRBV29-1, the J gene TRBJ2-1; 8 bases are a match to TRBD2. With 2 bases clipped from V and 7 bases from J, the junction kept 10 bases outside the gene matches. The CDR3 extends over 15 amino acids. Germline-derived CDR1 and CDR2 are SQVTM and ANQGSEA. In DNA, the CDR3 is TGCAGCGTTGAAAGAACTAGCGGCCATAGGAATGAGCAGTTCTTC. It codes for CSVERTSGHRNEQFF.

CDR3 loop: CASSPWLAGTDTQYF. The CDR3 DNA reads TGCGCCAGCAGCCCTTGGCTAGCGGGCACAGATACGCAGTATTTT. The chain links TRBV5-1 to TRBJ2-3, with TRBD2 matching over 7 bases. The CDR3 covers 15 residues. Germline V gene lookup returns CDR1 SGHRS and CDR2 YFSETQ. The V and J ends lost 4 bases and 1 base, in that order; junction bases with no gene match: 6.

Ten or more counts support this clonotype. V gene TRBV7-8 combines with J gene TRBJ2-4; TRBD2 agrees at 9 bases. CDR1 is SGHVS and CDR2 is FQNEAQ in the germline V gene. The CDR3 totals 15 residues. After removal of 6 bases from V and 5 bases from J, the junction contained 8 bases not matched to a gene. Here the CDR3 DNA reads TGTGCCAGCAGACTTAGCGGGGGAACACAAAACATTCAGTACTTC. As protein: CASRLSGGTQNIQYF.